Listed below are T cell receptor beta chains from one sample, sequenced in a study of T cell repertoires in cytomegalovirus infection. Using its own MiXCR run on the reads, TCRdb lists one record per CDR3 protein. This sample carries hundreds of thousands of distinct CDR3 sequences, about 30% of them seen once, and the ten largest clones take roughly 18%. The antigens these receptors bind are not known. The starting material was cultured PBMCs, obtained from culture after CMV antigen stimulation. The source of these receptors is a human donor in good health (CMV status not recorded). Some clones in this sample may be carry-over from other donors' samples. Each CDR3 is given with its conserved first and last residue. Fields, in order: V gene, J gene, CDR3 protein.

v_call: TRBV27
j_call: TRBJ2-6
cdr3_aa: CASSYVGGTGANVTTF

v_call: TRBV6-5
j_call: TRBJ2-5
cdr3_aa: CASSRWSEGTQYF

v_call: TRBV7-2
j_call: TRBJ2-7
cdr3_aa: CASSPRTDLSYEQYF

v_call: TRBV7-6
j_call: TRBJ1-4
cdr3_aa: CASSNRDNEKLFF

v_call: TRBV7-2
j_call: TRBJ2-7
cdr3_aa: CASSSSVTPDEQYF

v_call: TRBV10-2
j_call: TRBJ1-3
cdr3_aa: CASSEGAEAGNTIYF

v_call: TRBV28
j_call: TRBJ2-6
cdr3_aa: CASSPALGAGANVLTF

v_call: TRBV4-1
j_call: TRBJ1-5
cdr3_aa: CASSQGGLDQPQHF

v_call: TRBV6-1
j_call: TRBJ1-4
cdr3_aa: CASIARDVGEKLFF

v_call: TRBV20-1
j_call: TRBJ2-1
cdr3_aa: CSARAWGGGSYNEQFF

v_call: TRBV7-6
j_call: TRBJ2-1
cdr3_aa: CASSGAGGSSYNEQFF

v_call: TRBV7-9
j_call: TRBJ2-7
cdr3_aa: CASSLTSSEQYF

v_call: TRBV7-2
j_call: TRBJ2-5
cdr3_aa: CASSLGYQRRQETQYF

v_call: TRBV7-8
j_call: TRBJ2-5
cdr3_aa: CASSHRLKRETQYF

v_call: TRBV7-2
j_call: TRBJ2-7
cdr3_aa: CASQPVGYEQYF

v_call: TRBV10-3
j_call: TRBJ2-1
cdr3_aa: CAISEGQSYNEQFF

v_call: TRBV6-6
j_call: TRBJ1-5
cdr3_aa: CASSYTGQAGNQPQHF

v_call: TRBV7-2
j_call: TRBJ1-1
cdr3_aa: CASSTTGGLEAFF

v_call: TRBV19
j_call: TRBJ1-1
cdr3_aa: CASTPPGRVNTEAFF

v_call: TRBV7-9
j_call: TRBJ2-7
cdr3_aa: CAAELAGKSSYEQYF

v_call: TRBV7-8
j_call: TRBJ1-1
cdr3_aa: CASSSWVLGPVTEAFF

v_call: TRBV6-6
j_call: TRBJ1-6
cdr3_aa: CASSYGVNSNSPLHF

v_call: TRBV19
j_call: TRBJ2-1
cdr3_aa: CASSIDQSRNEQFF

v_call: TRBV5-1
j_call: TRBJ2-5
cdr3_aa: CASSSTRGWETQYF

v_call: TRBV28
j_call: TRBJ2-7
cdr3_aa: CASSVLRGSSYEQYF

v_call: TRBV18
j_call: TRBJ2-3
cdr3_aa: CASSQTSPTPTDTQYF

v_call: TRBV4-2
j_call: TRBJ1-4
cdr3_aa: CASRKGSDEKLFF

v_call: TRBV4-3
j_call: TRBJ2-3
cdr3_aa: CASSQDPGGSADTQYF

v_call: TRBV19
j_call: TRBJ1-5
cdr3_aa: CASSITAGYSNQPQHF

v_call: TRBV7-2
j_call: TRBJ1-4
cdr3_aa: CASSLGDSGEKLFF

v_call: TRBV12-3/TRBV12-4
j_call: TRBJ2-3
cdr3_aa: CATMLAWADTQYF

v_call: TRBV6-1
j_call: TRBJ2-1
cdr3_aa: CAGSYGPGFNEQFF